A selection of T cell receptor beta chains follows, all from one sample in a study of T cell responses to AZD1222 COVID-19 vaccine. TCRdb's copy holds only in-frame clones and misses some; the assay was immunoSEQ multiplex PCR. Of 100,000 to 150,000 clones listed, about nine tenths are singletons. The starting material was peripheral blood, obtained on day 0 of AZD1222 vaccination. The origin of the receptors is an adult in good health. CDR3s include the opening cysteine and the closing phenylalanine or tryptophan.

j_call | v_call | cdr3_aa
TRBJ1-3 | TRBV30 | CAWSGGSGNTIYF
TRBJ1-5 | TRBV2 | CASTMEGGGNQPQHF
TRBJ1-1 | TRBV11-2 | CASSGQGGNTEAFF
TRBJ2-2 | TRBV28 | CASSLTGQGTGELFF
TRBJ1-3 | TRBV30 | CARGADGNTIYF
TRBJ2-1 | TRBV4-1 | CASSPYGLNEQFF
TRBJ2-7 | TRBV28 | CASSPYPSGGRSYEQYF
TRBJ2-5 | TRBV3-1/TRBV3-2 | CASSQGTGGGETQYF
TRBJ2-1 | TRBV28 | CASSLQSPVKTSEQFF
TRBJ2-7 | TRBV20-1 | CSAEQDYEQYF
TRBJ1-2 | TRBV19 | CASSPGQGGYGYTF
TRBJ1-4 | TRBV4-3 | CASSNRRDPGEKLFF
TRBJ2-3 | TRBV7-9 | CASSDRGSSTDTQYF
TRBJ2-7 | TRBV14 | CASSQTGKQYF
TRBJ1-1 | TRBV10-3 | CAISARAMNTEAFF
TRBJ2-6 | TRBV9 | CASSPTVDSHSGANVLTF
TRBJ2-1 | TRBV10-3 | CAARDYENNEQFF
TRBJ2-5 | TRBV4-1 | CASSRLAGPSETQYF
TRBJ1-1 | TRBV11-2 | CASSLAPRGMNTEAFF
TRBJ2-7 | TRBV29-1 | CSAEGLAGTEQYF
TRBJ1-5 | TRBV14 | CASSQRDRENNQPQHF
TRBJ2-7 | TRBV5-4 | CASSFEGPGEQYF
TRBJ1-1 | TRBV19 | CASSYGRYTEAFF
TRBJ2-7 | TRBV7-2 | CASSLSVLGLEQYF
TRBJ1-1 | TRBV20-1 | CGAGGTEAFF
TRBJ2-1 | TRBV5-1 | CASSPSSGTLYNEQFF
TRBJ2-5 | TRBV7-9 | CASSFGSGTQETQYF
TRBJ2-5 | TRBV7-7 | CASSPSGQETQYF
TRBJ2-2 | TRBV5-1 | CASSLGDYPPGELFF
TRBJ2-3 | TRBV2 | CASRRGGSTDTQYF
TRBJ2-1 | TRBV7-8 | CASSFSGRANEQFF
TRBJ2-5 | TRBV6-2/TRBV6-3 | CASSVRLNQETQYF